This T cell receptor (beta chain) came from a study of low-dose radiotherapy and immunotherapy resistance in tumors. Study overall: Cohort 1 patients were irradiated with 0.5 Gy fractions every 2 weeks to 6.5 Gy total. The drug cyclophosphamide was given into a vein at 200 mg/m2 every two weeks, one day before radiation and immunotherapy.

Gene-specific TRAV and TRBV primers were used for first-strand cDNA, covering alpha and beta chains. It was with a constant-region primer and a V-primer adapter that TCRs were amplified over roughly 20 PCR cycles. Each CDR3 protein gets one entry after TCRdb re-called the reads with MiXCR. There are around 90,000 distinct CDR3 sequences in the sample; approximately 20% occur only once, and around 6.1% lies in the top ten. Specified time point: before trial treatment. All of the donors were given nivolumab, ipilimumab, aspirin, low-dose cyclophosphamide and low-dose radiotherapy as part of RACIN, a single-arm trial. Eligibility was restricted to patients presenting with advanced solid tumors that lacked tumor-infiltrating lymphocytes. This clonotype was detected many times. The V and J ends lost 5 bases and 2 bases respectively, with 10 bases between them. Germline V lookup: CDR1 MNHEY, CDR2 SVGEGT. This CDR3 has 13 amino acids.

This sequence originates from a male donor with prostate cancer. V gene TRBV6-2 or TRBV6-3 combines with J gene TRBJ2-7; D possibly corresponds to TRBD1 (6 bases). This specimen was PBMCs, taken before treatment. CDR3 nucleotide sequence: TGTGCCAGCAGTCCCGGACAGACCTACGAGCAGTACTTC. Amino acids: CASSPGQTYEQYF.